This TCR beta chain originates from a study of OX40 agonist ivuxolimab in advanced cancers. Findings and limits, study-wide: CD8+ T cells (on average) carried more expanded clones than CD4+ T cells.

Autoimmune disease history or systemic immunosuppression disqualified patients. Sampling of blood occurred at baseline, cycle 4 day 1, and cycle 7 day 1. This clone was seen a single time. Its antigen remains unidentified. Generated by immunoSEQ multiplex PCR, the TCRdb table keeps only in-frame clones and is missing some. The sample holds tens of thousands of clones, around 84% seen once. Sample: CD4+ or CD8+ T cells sorted from blood, taken in a trial of the OX40 agonist ivuxolimab. This sequence originates from an adult with an advanced solid tumor such as melanoma, head and neck, liver or kidney cancer.

Here the CDR3 reads CASSQVASSSYEQYF. The CDR3 DNA follows: TGCGCCAGCAGCCAAGTAGCATCAAGCTCCTACGAGCAGTACTTC. The V call is TRBV4-1, the J call TRBJ2-7; D gene uncertain. CDR1 is MGHRA, CDR2 YSYEKL, per germline. CDR3 length equals 15 residues. Trimming stripped 1 base from V and 0 bases from J, with 10 bases between.